This TCR beta chain was sequenced during a study of shared clonotypes between healthy human individuals. Whole-study findings and limits: Relative to clonotypes present in all four donors, those not shared had lower generation probabilities. In the sorted subsets, rarefaction showed sequencing was incomplete despite large depth.

A note on this clone: No antigen is known for it.

CD45RO-negative, CCR7-positively selected cells formed the naive CD8 fraction, excluding terminally differentiated effector memory CD45RA+ cells. Produced via immunoSEQ multiplex PCR; TCRdb's table is partial and in-frame only. The sample holds around 1.9 million clones; about 92% are singletons and the top ten take under 2%. The germline V gene encodes CDR1 MDHEN and CDR2 SYDVKM. The CDR3 totals 14 residues. V dropped 2 bases and J dropped 9 bases, with 14 bases sitting between them. V and J are TRBV28 and TRBJ2-1; D tentatively fits TRBD1 or TRBD2 (6 bases each). The TCR comes from a man younger than 35 in good health. Some clones in this sample may be carry-over from other donors' samples. The sample was naive CD8+ T cells from PBMCs. The CDR3 is CASSLTGGGAEQFF. CDR3 in DNA: TGTGCCAGCAGTTTAACTGGAGGGGGAGCTGAGCAGTTCTTC.